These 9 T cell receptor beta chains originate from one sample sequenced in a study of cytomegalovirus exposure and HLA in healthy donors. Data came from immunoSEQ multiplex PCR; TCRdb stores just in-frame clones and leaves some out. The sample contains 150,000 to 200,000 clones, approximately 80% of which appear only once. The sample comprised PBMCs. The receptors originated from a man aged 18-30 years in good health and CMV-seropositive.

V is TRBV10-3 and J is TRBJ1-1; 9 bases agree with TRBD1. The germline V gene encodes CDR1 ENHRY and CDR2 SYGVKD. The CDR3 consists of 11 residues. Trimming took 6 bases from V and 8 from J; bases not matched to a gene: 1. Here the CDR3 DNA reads TGTGCCATCAGGGGACAGGGCGAAGCTTTCTTT. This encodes CAIRGQGEAFF.

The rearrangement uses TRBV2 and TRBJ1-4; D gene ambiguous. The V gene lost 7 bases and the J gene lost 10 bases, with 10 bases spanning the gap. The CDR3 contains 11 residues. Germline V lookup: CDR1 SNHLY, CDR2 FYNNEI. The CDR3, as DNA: TGTGCCAGCAACCAAGAAGCAAAACTGTTTTTT. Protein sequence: CASNQEAKLFF. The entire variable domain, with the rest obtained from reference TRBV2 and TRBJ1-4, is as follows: EPEVTQTPSHQVTQMGQEVILRCVPISNHLYFYWYRQILGQKVEFLVSFYNNEISEKSEIFDDQFSVERPDGSNFTLKIRSTKLEDSAMYFCASNQEAKLFFGSGTQLSVL.

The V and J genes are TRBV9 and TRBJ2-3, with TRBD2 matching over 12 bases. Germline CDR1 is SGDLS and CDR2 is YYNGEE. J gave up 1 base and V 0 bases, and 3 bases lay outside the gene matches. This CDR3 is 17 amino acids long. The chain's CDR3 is CASSVGTSGKGTDTQYF. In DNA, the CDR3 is TGTGCCAGCAGCGTAGGGACTAGCGGGAAGGGCACAGATACGCAGTATTTT.

The CDR3, as DNA: TGTGCCAGCAGACCAGCGCAGGGGGTGAGTGGCTACACCTTC. Translation: CASRPAQGVSGYTF. V and J are TRBV27 and TRBJ1-2; 7 positions match TRBD1. The CDR3 is made up of 14 amino acids. Germline CDR1 and CDR2: MNHEY and SMNVEV (reference sequence). The ends lost 6 bases at V and 7 bases at J; junction bases unmatched: 11.

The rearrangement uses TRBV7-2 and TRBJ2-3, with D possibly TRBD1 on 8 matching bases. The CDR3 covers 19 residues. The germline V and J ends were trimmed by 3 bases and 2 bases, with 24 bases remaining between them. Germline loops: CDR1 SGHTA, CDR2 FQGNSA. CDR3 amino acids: CASSFTSDREAGYTDTQYF. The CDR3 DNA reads TGTGCCAGCAGCTTTACTTCGGACAGGGAAGCGGGATACACAGATACGCAGTATTTT.

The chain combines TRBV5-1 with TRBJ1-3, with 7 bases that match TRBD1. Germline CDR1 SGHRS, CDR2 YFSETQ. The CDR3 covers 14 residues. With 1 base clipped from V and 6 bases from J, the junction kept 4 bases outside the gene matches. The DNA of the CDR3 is TGCGCCAGCAGCTTGACAGGGGATTTAAACACCATATATTTT. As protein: CASSLTGDLNTIYF.

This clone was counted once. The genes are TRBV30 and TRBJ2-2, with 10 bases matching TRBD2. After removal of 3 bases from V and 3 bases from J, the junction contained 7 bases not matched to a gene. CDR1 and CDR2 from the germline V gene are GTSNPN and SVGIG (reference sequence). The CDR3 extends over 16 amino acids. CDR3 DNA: TGTGCCTGGAGCCCGTACGGGACTAGCGACACCGGGGAGCTGTTTTTT. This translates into CAWSPYGTSDTGELFF.

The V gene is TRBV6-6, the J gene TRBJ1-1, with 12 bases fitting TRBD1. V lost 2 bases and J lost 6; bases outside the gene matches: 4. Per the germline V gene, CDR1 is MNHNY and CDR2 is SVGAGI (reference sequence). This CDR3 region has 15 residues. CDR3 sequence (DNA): TGTGCCAGCAGTTACGCGGGACAGGGGGCTCCTGAAGCTTTCTTT. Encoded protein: CASSYAGQGAPEAFF.

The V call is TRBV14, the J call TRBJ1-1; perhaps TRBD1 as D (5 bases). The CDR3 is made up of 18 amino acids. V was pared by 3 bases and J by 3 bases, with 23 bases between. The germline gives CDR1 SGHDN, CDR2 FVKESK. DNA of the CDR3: TGTGCCAGCAGCCAGTTCGGGAGGGGCCTCGCTTTAGACACTGAAGCTTTCTTT. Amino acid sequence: CASSQFGRGLALDTEAFF.